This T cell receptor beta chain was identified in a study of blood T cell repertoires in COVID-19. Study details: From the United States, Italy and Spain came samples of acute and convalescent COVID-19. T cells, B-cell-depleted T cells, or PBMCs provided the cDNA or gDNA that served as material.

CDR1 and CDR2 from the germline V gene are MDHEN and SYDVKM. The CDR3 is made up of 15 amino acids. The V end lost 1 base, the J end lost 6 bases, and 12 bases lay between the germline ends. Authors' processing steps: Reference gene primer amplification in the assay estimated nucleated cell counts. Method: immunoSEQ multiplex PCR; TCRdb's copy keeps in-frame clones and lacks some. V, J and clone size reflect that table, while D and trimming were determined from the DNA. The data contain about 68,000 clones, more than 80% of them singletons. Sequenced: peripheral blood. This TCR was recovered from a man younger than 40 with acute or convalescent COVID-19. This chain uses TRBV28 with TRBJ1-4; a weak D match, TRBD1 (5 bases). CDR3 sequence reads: CASSLFRAMDEKLFF. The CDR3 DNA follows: TGTGCCAGCAGTTTATTCAGGGCCATGGATGAAAAACTGTTTTTT.